This TCR beta chain was observed in a study of yellow fever vaccine responses in identical twins. Whole-study findings and limits: Twins' vaccine T cell responses were reported to seem partly convergent and partly personalized.

TCRdb re-called the RT-PCR reads through MiXCR, storing one row per CDR3 protein. The repertoire holds some 23,000 distinct CDR3 sequences, with 77% as singletons. J gave up 4 bases and V 6 bases, and 9 bases lay outside the gene matches. Per germline, CDR1 SNHLY and CDR2 FYNNEI. This CDR3 is 15 amino acids long. For this clonotype: The antigen remains unidentified.

The TCR sequence derives from a young woman who received the yellow fever vaccine. This material consisted of T cells from blood (PBMCs), unsorted or a sorted subset (not recorded which), taken before or after yellow fever vaccination (not recorded which). This sequence joins TRBV2 and TRBJ2-7; TRBD1 matches at 10 bases. The CDR3 nucleotides are TGTGCCAGCAGCGAGGGGACAGGGGTAGGTTACGAGCAGTACTTC. Encoded protein: CASSEGTGVGYEQYF.